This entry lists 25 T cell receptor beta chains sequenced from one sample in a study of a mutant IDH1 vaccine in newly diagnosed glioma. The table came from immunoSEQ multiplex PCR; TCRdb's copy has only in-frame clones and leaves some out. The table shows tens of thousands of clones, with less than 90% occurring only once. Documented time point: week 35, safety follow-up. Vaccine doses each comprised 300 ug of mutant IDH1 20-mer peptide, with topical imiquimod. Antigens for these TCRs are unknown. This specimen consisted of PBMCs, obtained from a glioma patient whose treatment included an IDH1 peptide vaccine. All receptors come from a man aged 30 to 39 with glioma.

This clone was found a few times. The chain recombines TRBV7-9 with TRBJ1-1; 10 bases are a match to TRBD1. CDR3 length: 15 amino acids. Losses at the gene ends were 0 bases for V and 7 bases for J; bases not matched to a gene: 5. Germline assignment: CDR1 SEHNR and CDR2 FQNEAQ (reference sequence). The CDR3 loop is CASSLATGGRYEAFF. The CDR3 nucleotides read TGTGCCAGCAGCTTAGCGACAGGGGGCAGGTATGAAGCTTTCTTT.

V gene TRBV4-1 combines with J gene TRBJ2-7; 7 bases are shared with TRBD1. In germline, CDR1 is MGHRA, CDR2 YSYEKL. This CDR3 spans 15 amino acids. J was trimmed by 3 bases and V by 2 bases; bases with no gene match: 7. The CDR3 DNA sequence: TGCGCCAGCAGCCAACTCCGGGACAGCGGCTACGAGCAGTACTTC. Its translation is CASSQLRDSGYEQYF.

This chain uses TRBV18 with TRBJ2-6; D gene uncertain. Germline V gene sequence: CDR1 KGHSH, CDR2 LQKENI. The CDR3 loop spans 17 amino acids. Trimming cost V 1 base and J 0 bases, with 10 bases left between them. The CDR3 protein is CASSPRPPGSGANVLTF. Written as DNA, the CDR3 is TGTGCCAGCTCACCACGGCCGCCGGGCTCTGGGGCCAACGTCCTGACTTTC.

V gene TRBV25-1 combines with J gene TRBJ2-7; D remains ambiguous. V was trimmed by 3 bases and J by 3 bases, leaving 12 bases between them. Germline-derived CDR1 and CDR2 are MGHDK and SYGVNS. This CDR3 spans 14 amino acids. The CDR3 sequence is CASSDWLHYYEQYF. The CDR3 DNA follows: TGTGCCAGCAGTGACTGGCTTCATTACTACGAGCAGTACTTC.

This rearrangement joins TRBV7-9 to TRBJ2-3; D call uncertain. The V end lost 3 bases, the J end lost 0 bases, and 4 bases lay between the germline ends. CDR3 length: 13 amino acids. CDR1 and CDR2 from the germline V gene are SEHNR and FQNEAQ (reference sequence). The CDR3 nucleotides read TGTGCCAGCAGCTTCGGCAGCACAGATACGCAGTATTTT. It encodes CASSFGSTDTQYF.

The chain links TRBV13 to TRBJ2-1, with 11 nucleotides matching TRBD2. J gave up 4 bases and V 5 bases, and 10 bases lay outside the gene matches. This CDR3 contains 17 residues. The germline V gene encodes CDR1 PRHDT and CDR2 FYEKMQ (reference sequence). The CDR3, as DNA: TGTGCCAGCAGCGTTAGGGTTCTAGCGGGGGGATACAATGAGCAGTTCTTC. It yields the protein CASSVRVLAGGYNEQFF. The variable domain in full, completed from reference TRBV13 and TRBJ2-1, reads AAGVIQSPRHLIKEKRETATLKCYPIPRHDTVYWYQQGPGQDPQFLISFYEKMQSDKGSIPDRFSAQQFSDYHSELNMSSLELGDSALYFCASSVRVLAGGYNEQFFGPGTRLTVL.

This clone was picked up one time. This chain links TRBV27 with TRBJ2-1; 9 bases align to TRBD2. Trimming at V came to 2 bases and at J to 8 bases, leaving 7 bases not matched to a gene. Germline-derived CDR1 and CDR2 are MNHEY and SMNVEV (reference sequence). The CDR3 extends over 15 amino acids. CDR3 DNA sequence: TGTGCCAGCAGTTTAGGCGCGGGGGGGCTCTATGAGCAGTTCTTC. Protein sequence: CASSLGAGGLYEQFF.

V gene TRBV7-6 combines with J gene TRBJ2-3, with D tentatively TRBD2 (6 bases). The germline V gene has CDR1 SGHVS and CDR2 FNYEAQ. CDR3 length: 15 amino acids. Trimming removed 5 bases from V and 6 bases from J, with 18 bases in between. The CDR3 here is CASSPGVADVDTQYF. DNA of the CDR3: TGTGCCAGCAGCCCCGGGGTAGCGGATGTGGATACGCAGTATTTT.

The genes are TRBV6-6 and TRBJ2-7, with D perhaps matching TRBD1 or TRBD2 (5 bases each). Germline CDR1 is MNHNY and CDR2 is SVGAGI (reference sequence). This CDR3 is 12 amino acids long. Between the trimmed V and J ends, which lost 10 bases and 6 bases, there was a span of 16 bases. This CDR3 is CATLGASAEQYF. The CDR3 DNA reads TGTGCCACTCTCGGGGCCTCAGCCGAGCAGTACTTC.

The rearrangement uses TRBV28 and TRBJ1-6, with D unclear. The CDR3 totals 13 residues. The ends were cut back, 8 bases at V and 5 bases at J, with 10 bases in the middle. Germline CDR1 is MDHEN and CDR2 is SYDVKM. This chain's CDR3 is CASSRIDNSPLHF. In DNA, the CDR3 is TGTGCCAGCTCTCGAATTGATAATTCACCCCTCCACTTT.

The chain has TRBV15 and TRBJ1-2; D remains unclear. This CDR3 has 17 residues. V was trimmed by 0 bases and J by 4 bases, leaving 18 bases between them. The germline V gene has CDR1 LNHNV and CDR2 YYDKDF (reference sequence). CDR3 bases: TGTGCCACCAGCAGAGAGCGCACAAGGAGTTACTTCTATGGCTACACCTTC. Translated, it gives CATSRERTRSYFYGYTF.

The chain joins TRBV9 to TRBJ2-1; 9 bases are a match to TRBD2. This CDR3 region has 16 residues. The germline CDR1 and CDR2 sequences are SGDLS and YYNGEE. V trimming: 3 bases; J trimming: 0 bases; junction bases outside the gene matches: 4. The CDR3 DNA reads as TGTGCCAGCAGCGGGAATAGCGGGAGCTCCTACAATGAGCAGTTCTTC. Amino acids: CASSGNSGSSYNEQFF.

The CDR3 spells CASSPWTGSDTQYF. DNA for the CDR3: TGTGCCAGCAGCCCCTGGACAGGGTCAGATACGCAGTATTTT. The V call is TRBV14, the J call TRBJ2-3, with 8 bases matching TRBD1. The CDR3 is made up of 14 amino acids. CDR1 and CDR2 from the germline V gene are SGHDN and FVKESK. Germline trimming cut 4 bases from V and 4 bases from J; bases unmatched to any gene: 4.

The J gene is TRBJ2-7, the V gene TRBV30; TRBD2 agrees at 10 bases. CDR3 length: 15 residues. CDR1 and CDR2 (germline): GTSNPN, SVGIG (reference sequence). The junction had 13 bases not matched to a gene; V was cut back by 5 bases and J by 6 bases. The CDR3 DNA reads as TGTGCCTGGCGCAGCGGGAGCGGGGGGGCCGGCGAGCAGTACTTC. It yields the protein CAWRSGSGGAGEQYF. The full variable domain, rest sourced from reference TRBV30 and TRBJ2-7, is SQTIHQWPATLVQPVGSPLSLECTVEGTSNPNLYWYRQAAGRGLQLLFYSVGIGQISSEVPQNLSASRPQDRQFILSSKKLLLSDSGFYLCAWRSGSGGAGEQYFGPGTRLTVT.

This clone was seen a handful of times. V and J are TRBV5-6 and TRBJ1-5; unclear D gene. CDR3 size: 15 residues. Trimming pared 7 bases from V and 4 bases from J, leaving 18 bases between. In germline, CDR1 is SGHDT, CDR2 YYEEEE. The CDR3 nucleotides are TGTGCCAGCGGTCGTTTTGCGGAAAGAAATCAGCCCCAGCATTTT. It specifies CASGRFAERNQPQHF. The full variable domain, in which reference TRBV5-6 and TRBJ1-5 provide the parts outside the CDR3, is DAGVTQSPTHLIKTRGQQVTLRCSPKSGHDTVSWYQQALGQGPQFIFQYYEEEERQRGNFPDRFSGHQFPNYSSELNVNALLLGDSALYLCASGRFAERNQPQHFGDGTRLSIL.

The CDR3 sequence: CASSLWGSANYGYTF. The CDR3 nucleotides are TGTGCCAGCAGCTTATGGGGATCGGCTAACTATGGCTACACCTTC. The gene calls are TRBV7-9 and TRBJ1-2; D remains unclear. V was pared by 2 bases and J by 0 bases, with 10 bases between. Germline CDR1 reads SEHNR; CDR2 reads FQNEAQ (reference sequence). The CDR3 spans 15 residues.

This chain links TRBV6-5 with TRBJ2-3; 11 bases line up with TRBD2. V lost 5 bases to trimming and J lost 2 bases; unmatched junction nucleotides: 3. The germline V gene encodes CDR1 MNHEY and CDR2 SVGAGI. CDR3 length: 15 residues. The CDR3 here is CASSASGGYTDTQYF. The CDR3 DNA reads TGTGCCAGCAGTGCTAGCGGGGGGTACACAGATACGCAGTATTTT.

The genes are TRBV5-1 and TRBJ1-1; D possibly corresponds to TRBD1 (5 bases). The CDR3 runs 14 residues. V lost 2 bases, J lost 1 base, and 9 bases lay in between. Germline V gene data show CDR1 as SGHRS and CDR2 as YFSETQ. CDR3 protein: CASSLGDGNTEAFF. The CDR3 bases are TGCGCCAGCAGCTTAGGGGACGGGAACACTGAAGCTTTCTTT.

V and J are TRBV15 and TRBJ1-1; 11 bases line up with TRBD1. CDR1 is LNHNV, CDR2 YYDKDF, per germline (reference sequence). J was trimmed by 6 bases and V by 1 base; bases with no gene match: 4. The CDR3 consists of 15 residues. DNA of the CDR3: TGTGCCACCAGCAGAGGGGGACAGGGGGGATCTGAAGCTTTCTTT. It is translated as CATSRGGQGGSEAFF.

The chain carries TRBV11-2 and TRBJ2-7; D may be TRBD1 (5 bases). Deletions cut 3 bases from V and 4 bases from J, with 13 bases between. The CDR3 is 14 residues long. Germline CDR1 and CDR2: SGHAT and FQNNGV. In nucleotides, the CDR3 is TGTGCCAGCAGCTTTTCCGCAGGGCAGTACGAGCAGTACTTC. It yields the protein CASSFSAGQYEQYF.

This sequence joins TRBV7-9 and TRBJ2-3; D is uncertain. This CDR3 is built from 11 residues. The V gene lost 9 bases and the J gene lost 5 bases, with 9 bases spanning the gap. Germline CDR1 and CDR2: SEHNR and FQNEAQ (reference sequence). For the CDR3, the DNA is TGTGCCAGTGAGCATGGAGATACGCAGTATTTT. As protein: CASEHGDTQYF.

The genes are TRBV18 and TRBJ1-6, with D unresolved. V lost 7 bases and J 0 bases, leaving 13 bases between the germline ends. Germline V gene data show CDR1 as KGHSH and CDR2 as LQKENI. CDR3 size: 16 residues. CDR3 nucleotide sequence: TGTGCCAGCTTAATGGCCACCAGCTCCTATAATTCACCCCTCCACTTT. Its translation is CASLMATSSYNSPLHF.

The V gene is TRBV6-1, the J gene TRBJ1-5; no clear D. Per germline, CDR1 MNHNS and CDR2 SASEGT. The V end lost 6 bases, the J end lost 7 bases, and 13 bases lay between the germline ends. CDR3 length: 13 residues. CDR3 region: CASSGEGGQPQHF. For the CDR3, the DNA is TGTGCCAGCAGCGGGGAGGGAGGGCAGCCCCAGCATTTT.

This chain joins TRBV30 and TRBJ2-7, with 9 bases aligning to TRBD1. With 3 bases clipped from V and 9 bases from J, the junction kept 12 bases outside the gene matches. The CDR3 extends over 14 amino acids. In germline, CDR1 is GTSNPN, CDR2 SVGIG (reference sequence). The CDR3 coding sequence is TGTGCCTGGAGCGAAGGGACAGGGTTTGAGGGGCAGTACTTC. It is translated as CAWSEGTGFEGQYF.

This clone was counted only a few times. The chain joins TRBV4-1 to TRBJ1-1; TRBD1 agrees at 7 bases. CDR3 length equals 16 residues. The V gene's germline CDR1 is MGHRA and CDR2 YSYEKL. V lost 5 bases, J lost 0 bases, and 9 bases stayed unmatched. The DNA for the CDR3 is TGCGCCAGCAGCGGGTGGGGACAGCAGATGAACACTGAAGCTTTCTTT. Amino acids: CASSGWGQQMNTEAFF.